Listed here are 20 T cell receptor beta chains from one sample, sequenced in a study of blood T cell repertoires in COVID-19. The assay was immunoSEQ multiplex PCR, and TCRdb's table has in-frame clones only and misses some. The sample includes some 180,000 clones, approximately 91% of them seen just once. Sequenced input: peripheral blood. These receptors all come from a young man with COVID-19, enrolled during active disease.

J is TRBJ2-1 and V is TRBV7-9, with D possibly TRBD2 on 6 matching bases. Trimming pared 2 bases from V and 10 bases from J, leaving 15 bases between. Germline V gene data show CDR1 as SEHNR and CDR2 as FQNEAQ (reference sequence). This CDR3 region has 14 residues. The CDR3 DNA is TGTGCCAGCAGCTTACGGAGGGATTCACTCGAGCAGTTCTTC. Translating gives CASSLRRDSLEQFF.

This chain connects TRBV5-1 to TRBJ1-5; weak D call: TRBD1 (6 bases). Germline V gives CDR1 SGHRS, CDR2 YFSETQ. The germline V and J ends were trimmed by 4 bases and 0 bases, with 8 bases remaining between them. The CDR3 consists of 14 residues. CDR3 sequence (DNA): TGCGCCAGCAGCCCAGGGGATAGCAATCAGCCCCAGCATTTT. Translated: CASSPGDSNQPQHF.

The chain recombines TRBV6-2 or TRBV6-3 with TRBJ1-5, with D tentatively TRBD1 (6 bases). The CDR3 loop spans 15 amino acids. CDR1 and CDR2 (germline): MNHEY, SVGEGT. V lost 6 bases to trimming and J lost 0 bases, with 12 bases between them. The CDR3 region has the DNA TGTGCCAGCAGCAAAGGACAGCATAGCAATCAGCCCCAGCATTTT. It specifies CASSKGQHSNQPQHF.

DNA of the CDR3: TGTGCCAGTAGTATAAGGGACAGCTCCTACGAGCAGTACTTC. Protein product: CASSIRDSSYEQYF. V is TRBV19 and J is TRBJ2-7; the match to TRBD1 covers 7 bases. The CDR3 runs 14 residues. Losses at the gene ends were 2 bases for V and 0 bases for J; bases not matched to a gene: 1. CDR1 is LNHDA and CDR2 is SQIVND in the germline V gene (reference sequence).

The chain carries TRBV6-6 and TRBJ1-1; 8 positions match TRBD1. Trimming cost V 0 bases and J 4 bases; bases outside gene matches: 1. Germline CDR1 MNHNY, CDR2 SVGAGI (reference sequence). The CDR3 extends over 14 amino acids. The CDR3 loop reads CASSYSDRGTEAFF. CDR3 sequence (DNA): TGTGCCAGCAGTTACTCTGACAGGGGCACTGAAGCTTTCTTT.

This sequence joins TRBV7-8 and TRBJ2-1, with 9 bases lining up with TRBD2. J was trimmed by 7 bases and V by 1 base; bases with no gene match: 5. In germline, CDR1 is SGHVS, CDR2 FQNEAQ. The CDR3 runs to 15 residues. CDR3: CASSLGGRAENEQFF. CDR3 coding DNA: TGTGCCAGCAGCTTAGGCGGGAGGGCCGAAAATGAGCAGTTCTTC.

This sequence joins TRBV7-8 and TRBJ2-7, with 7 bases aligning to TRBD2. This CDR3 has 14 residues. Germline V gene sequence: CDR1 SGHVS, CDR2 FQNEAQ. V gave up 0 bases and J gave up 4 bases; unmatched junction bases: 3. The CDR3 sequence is CASSLAPGRYEQYF. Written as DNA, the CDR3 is TGTGCCAGCAGCTTAGCCCCCGGGAGGTACGAGCAGTACTTC. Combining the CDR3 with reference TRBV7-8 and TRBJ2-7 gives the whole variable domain GAGVSQSPRYKVAKRGQDVALRCDPISGHVSLFWYQQALGQGPEFLTYFQNEAQLDKSGLPSDRFFAERPEGSVSTLKIQRTQQEDSAVYLCASSLAPGRYEQYFGPGTRLTVT.

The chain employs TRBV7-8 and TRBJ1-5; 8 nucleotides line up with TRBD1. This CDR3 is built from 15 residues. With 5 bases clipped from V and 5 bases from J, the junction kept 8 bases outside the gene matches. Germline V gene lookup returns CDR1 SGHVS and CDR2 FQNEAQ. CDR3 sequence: CASSATGTGYQPQHF. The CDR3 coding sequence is TGTGCCAGCAGCGCGACCGGGACAGGATATCAGCCCCAGCATTTT.

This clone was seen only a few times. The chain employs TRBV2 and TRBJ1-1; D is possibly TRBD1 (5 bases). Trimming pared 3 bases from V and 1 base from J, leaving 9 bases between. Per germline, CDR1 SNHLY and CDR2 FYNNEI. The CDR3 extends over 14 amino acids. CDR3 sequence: CASSDAGRNTEAFF. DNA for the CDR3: TGTGCCAGCAGTGACGCAGGGCGGAACACTGAAGCTTTCTTT.

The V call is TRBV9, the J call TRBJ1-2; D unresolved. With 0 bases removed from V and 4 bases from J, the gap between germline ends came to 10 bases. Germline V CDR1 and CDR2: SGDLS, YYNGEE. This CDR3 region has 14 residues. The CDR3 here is CASSVGEGFYGYTF. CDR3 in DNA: TGTGCCAGCAGCGTAGGGGAGGGCTTCTATGGCTACACCTTC.

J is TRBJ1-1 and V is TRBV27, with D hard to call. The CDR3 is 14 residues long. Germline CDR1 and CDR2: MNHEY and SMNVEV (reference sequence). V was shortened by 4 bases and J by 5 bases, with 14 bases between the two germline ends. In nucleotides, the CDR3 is TGTGCCAGCAGTTCCAACCCGAGGCGGACTGAAGCTTTCTTT. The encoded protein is CASSSNPRRTEAFF.

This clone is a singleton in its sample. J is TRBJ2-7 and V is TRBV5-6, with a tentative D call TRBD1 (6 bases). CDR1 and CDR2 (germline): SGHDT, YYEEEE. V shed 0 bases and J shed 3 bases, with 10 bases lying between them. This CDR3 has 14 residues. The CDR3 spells CASSLGSGVYEQYF. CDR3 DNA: TGTGCCAGCAGCTTGGGGTCAGGGGTCTACGAGCAGTACTTC.

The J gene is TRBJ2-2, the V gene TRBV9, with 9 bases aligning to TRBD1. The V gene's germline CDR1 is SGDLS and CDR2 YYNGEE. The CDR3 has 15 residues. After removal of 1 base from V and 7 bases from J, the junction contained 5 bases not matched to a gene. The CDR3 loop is CASSVRDRDIGELFF. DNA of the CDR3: TGTGCCAGCAGCGTAAGGGACAGGGACATCGGGGAGCTGTTTTTT.

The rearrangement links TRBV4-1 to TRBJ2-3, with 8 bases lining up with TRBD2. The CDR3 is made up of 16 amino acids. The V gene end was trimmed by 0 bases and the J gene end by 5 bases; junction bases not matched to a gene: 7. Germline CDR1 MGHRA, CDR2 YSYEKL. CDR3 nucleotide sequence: TGCGCCAGCAGCCAAGACCTAGGGCTAGCGGGAGATACGCAGTATTTT. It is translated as CASSQDLGLAGDTQYF.

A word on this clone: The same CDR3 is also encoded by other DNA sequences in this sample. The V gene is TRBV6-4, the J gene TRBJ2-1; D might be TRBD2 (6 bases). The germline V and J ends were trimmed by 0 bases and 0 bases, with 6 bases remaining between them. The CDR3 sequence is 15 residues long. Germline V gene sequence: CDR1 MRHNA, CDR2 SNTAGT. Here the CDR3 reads CASSDSSGSYNEQFF. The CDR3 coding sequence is TGTGCCAGCAGTGACTCTAGCGGCTCCTACAATGAGCAGTTCTTC.

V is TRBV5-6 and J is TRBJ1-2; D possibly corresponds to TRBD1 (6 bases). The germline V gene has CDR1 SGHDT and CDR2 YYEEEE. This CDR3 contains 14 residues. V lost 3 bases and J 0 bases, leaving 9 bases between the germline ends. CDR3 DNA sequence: TGTGCCAGCAGCTGGGGGCGGACTAACTATGGCTACACCTTC. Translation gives CASSWGRTNYGYTF.

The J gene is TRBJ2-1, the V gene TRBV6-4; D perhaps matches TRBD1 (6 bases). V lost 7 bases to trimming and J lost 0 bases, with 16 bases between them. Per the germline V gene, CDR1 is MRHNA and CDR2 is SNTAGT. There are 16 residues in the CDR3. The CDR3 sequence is CASNERQESSYNEQFF. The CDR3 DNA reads TGTGCCAGCAATGAAAGACAGGAGAGCTCCTACAATGAGCAGTTCTTC.

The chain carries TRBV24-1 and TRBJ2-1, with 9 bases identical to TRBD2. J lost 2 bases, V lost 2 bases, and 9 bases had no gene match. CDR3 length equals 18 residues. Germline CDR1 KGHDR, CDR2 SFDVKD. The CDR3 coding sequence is TGTGCCACCAGTGATTCAGGCAAGACTAGCGGAACCTACAATGAGCAGTTCTTC. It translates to CATSDSGKTSGTYNEQFF.

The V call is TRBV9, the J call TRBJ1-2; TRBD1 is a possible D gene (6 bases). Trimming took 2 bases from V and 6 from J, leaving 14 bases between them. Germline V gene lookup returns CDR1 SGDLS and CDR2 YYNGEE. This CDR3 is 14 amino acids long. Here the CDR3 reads CASSVGGASNGYTF. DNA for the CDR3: TGTGCCAGCAGCGTCGGGGGGGCATCGAATGGCTACACCTTC.

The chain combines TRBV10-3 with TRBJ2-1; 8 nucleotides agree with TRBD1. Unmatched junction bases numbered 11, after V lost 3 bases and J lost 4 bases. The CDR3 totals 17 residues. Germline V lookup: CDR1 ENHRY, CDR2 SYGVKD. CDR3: CAISDPDRGRLYNEQFF. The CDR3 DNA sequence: TGTGCCATCAGTGACCCAGACAGGGGCCGCCTGTACAATGAGCAGTTCTTC.